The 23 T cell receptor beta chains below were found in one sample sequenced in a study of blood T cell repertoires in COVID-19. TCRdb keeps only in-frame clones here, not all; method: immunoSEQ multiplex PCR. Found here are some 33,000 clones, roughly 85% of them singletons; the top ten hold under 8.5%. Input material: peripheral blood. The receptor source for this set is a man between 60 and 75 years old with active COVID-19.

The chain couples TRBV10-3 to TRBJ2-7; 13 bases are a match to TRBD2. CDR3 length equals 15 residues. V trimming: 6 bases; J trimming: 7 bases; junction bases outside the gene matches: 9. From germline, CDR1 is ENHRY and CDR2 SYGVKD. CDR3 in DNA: TGTGCCATCAGCACTAGCGGGAGGGCCCCCGGGGAGCAGTACTTC. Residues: CAISTSGRAPGEQYF.

The CDR3 sequence is CASSYEGQLYNEQFF. The CDR3 bases are TGTGCCAGCAGTTACGAGGGACAACTTTACAATGAGCAGTTCTTC. The chain uses TRBV6-5 and TRBJ2-1; possible D gene TRBD1, 6 bases. CDR3 length equals 15 residues. Trimming pared 2 bases from V and 4 bases from J, leaving 12 bases between. CDR1 and CDR2 from the germline V gene are MNHEY and SVGAGI.

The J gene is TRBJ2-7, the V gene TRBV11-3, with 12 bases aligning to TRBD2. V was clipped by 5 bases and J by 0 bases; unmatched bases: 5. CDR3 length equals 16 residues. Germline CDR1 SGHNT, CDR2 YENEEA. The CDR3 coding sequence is TGTGCCAGCAGCCCCTCTAGCGGGAGGGCCTCCTACGAGCAGTACGTC. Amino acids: CASSPSSGRASYEQYV.

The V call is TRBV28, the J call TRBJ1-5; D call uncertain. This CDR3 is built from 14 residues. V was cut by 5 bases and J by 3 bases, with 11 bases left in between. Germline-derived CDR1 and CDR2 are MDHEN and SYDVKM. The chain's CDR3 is CASSHYQNNQPQHF. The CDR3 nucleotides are TGTGCCAGCAGTCATTATCAGAACAATCAGCCCCAGCATTTT.

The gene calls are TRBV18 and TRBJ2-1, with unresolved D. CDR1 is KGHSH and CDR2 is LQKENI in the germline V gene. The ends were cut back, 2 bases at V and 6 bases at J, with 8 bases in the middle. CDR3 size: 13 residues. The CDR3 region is CASSPITVNEQFF. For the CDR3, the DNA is TGTGCCAGCTCACCAATCACGGTCAATGAGCAGTTCTTC.

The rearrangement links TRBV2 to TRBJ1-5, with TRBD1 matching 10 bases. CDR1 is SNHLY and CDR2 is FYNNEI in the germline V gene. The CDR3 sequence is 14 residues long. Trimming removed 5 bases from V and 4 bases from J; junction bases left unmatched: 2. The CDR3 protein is CASSRTGGNQPQHF. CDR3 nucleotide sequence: TGTGCCAGCAGTCGGACAGGGGGAAATCAGCCCCAGCATTTT.

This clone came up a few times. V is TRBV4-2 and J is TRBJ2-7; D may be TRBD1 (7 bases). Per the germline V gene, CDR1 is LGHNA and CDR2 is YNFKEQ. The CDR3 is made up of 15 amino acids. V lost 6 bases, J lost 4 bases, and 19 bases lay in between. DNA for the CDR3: TGTGCCAGCAGTCAGGGGGGACCGGGGAATTACGAGCAGTACTTC. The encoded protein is CASSQGGPGNYEQYF.

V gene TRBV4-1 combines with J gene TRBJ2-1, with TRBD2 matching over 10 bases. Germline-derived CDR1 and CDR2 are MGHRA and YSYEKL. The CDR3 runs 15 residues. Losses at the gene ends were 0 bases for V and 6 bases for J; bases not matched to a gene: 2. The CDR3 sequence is CASSQELAGANEQFF. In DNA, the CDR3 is TGCGCCAGCAGCCAAGAGCTAGCGGGAGCCAATGAGCAGTTCTTC.

In DNA, the CDR3 is TGTGCCAGCAGTTTGGTCAGGGGAAATCAGCCCCAGCATTTT. Translated: CASSLVRGNQPQHF. J is TRBJ1-5 and V is TRBV28; possibly TRBD1 for D (6 bases). This CDR3 has 14 residues. From germline, CDR1 is MDHEN and CDR2 SYDVKM. V was trimmed by 3 bases and J by 4 bases, leaving 10 bases between them.

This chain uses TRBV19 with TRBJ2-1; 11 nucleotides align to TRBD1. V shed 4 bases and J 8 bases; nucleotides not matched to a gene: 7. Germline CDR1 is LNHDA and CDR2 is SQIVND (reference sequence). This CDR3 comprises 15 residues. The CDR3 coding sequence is TGTGCCAGTAGTAAAGCCGGGACAGGGGGTCATGAGCAGTTCTTC. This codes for CASSKAGTGGHEQFF. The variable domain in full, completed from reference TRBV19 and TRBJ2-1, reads DGGITQSPKYLFRKEGQNVTLSCEQNLNHDAMYWYRQDPGQGLRLIYYSQIVNDFQKGDIAEGYSVSREKKESFPLTVTSAQKNPTAFYLCASSKAGTGGHEQFFGPGTRLTVL.

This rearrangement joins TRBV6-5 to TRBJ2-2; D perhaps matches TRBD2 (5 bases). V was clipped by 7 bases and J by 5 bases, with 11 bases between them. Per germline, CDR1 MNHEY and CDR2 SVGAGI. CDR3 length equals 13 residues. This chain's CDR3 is CASTRGHTGELFF. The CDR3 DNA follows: TGTGCCAGCACCAGAGGGCATACCGGGGAGCTGTTTTTT.

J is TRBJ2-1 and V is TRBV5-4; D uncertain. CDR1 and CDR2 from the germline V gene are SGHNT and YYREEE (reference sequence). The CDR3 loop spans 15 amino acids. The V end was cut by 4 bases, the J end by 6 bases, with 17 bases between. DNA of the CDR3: TGTGCCAGCAGCGCGACTTCGAGAACCCCCAATGAGCAGTTCTTC. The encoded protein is CASSATSRTPNEQFF.

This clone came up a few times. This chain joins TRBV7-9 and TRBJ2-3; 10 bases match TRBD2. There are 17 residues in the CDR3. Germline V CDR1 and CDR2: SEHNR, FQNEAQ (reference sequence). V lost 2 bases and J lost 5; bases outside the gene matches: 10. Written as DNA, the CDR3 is TGTGCCAGCAGCTTACCCCACCTAGCGGGAGCTGGAGATACGCAGTATTTT. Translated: CASSLPHLAGAGDTQYF.

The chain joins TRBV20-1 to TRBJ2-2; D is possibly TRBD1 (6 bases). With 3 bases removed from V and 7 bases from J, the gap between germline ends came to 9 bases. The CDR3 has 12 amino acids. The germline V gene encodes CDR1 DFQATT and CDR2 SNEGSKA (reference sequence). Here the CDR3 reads CSASRGIGELFF. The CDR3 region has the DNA TGCAGTGCTAGTAGGGGGATCGGGGAGCTGTTTTTT.

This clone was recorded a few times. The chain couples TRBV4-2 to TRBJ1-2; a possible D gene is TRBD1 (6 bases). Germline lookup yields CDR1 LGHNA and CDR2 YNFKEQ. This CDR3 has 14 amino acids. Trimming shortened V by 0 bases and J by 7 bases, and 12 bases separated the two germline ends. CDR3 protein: CASSQDQGTGGYTF. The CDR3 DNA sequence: TGTGCCAGCAGCCAAGATCAGGGGACCGGTGGCTACACCTTC.

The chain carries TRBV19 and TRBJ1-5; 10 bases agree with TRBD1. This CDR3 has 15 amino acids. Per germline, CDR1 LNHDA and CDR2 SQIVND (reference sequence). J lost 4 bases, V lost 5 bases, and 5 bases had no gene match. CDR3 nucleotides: TGTGCCAGTAGTTTCCGGACAGGGGGTAATCAGCCCCAGCATTTT. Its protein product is CASSFRTGGNQPQHF.

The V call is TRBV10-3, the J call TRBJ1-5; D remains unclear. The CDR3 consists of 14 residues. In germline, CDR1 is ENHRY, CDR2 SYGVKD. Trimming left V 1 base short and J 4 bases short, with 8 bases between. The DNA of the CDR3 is TGTGCCATCAGTGAGTGGAACAGTAATCAGCCCCAGCATTTT. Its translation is CAISEWNSNQPQHF.

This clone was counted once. The chain's CDR3 is CASSEGLTGGTHEQFF. CDR3 bases: TGTGCCAGCAGCGAAGGCCTGACAGGGGGGACCCATGAGCAGTTCTTC. The chain is built from TRBV9 and TRBJ2-1; 9 bases are shared with TRBD1. V shed 3 bases, J shed 8 bases, and the junction held 12 bases outside the gene matches. The V gene's germline CDR1 is SGDLS and CDR2 YYNGEE. CDR3 length equals 16 residues.

The CDR3 bases are TGTGCCAGCAGCCCCGAAGCCTCCTACAATGAGCAGTTCTTC. This gives the protein CASSPEASYNEQFF. The chain recombines TRBV5-4 with TRBJ2-1; D uncertain. Germline assignment: CDR1 SGHNT and CDR2 YYREEE (reference sequence). The CDR3 totals 14 residues. V was cut by 4 bases and J by 0 bases, with 8 bases left in between.

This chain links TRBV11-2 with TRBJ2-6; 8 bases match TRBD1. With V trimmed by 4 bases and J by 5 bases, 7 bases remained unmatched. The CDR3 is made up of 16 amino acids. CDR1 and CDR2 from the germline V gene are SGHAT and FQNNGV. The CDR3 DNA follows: TGTGCCAGCAGCTCCCCGAGGACAGGGAGGGCCAACGTCCTGACTTTC. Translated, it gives CASSSPRTGRANVLTF.

The CDR3 loop reads CASSYSGLAGVNEQFF. For the CDR3, the DNA is TGTGCCAGCAGTTACTCAGGACTAGCGGGAGTCAATGAGCAGTTCTTC. The gene calls are TRBV6-5 and TRBJ2-1; 13 bases line up with TRBD2. The length of the CDR3 is 16 residues. V lost 0 bases and J lost 6; bases outside the gene matches: 2. Per the germline V gene, CDR1 is MNHEY and CDR2 is SVGAGI.

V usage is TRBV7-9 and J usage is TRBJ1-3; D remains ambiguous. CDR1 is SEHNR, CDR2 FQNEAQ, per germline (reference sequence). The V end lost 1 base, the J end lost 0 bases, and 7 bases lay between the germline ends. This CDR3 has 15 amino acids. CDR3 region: CASSLEGSSGNTIYF. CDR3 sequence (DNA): TGTGCCAGCAGCTTAGAAGGGAGCTCTGGAAACACCATATATTTT. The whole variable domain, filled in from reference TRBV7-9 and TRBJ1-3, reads DTGVSQNPRHKITKRGQNVTFRCDPISEHNRLYWYRQTLGQGPEFLTYFQNEAQLEKSRLLSDRFSAERPKGSFSTLEIQRTEQGDSAMYLCASSLEGSSGNTIYFGEGSWLTVV.

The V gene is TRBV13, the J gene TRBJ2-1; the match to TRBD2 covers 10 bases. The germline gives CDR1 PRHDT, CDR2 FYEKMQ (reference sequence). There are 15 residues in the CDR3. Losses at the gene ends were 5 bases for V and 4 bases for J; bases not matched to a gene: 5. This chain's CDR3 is CASSQSGREYNEQFF. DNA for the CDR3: TGTGCCAGCAGCCAAAGCGGGAGGGAATACAATGAGCAGTTCTTC.